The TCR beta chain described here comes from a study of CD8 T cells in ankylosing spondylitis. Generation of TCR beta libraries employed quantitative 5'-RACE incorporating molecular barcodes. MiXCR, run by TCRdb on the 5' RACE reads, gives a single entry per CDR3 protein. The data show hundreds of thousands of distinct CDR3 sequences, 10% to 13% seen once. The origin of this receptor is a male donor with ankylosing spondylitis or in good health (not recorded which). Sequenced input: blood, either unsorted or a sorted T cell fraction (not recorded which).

The DNA for the CDR3 is TGTGCCAGCGCCCGAGAAGGAAACACCATATATTTT. This codes for CASAREGNTIYF. The chain has TRBV13 and TRBJ1-3; D gene uncertain. V was trimmed by 8 bases and J by 4 bases, leaving 9 bases between them. CDR3 length: 12 residues. Germline-derived CDR1 and CDR2 are PRHDT and FYEKMQ (reference sequence). The full variable domain, with the rest looked up from reference TRBV13 and TRBJ1-3, is AAGVIQSPRHLIKEKRETATLKCYPIPRHDTVYWYQQGPGQDPQFLISFYEKMQSDKGSIPDRFSAQQFSDYHSELNMSSLELGDSALYFCASAREGNTIYFGEGSWLTVV.